This TCR beta chain stems from a study of T cell responses to AZD1222 COVID-19 vaccine. Concerning this clone itself: Its antigen is unknown.

Findings of the study overall: Only a handful of AZD1222 recipients, several in all, had baseline seropositivity. Clonal diversity may have been underestimated in mostly white British donors.

The data were produced by immunoSEQ multiplex PCR, yet TCRdb's version contains in-frame clones alone and is incomplete. Of 100,000 to 150,000 clones in the sample, around 90% were seen once. The clonotype comes from an adult who received the MenACWY meningococcal vaccine as a control. Specimen: peripheral blood, collected 28 days after the second dose of the MenACWY control vaccine.

In DNA form, the CDR3 reads TGTGCCAGTAGCAGGACAGGGGGACCAAAAAGTTCCTTTTACGAGCAGTACTTC. It is translated as CASSRTGGPKSSFYEQYF. The chain joins TRBV19 to TRBJ2-7; 10 bases map to TRBD1. The CDR3 loop spans 18 amino acids. V was pared by 6 bases and J by 4 bases, with 18 bases of the junction left unmatched. Germline V gene sequence: CDR1 LNHDA, CDR2 SQIVND (reference sequence).